This record looks at one TCR beta chain sequence and its context. This entry is derived from a study of cytomegalovirus exposure and HLA in healthy donors. The CDR3 loop spans 15 amino acids. Trimming removed 1 base from V and 7 bases from J, with 13 bases in between. CDR1 is LNHNV, CDR2 YYDKDF, per germline (reference sequence). PCR primers comprised 60 Vbeta and 13 Jbeta primers. Clones were read by immunoSEQ multiplex PCR, and TCRdb kept only the in-frame ones, dropping some. The profile shows about 89,000 clones, about 74% of them singletons. The chain carries TRBV15 and TRBJ1-4, with D unclear. This TCR was recovered from a male donor in good health and CMV-seronegative. Source material: PBMCs. CDR3 sequence reads: CATSRGRGSGEKLFF. DNA of the CDR3: TGTGCCACCAGCAGAGGTCGGGGTAGTGGTGAAAAACTGTTTTTT.